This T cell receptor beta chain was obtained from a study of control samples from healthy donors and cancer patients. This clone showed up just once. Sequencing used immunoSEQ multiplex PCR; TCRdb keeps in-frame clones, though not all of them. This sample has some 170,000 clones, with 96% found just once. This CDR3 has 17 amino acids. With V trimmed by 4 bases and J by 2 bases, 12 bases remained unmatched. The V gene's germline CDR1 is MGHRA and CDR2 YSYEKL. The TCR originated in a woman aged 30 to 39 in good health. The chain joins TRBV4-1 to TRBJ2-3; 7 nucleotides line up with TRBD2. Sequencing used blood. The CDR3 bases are TGCGCCAGCAGCCTACACGGGCTAGCGGAGACCACAGATACGCAGTATTTT. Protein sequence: CASSLHGLAETTDTQYF.